This T cell receptor beta chain originates from a study of control samples from healthy donors and cancer patients. The CDR3 is 14 amino acids. V trimming: 2 bases; J trimming: 12 bases; junction bases outside the gene matches: 9. Looked up from germline, CDR1 is ENHRY and CDR2 is SYGVKD. Repertoires were generated with immunoSEQ multiplex PCR, while TCRdb's copy carries only in-frame clones and drops some. The table records roughly 100,000 clones, around four fifths of them present only once. The sequenced material came from blood. This chain uses TRBV10-3 with TRBJ2-7; 11 positions agree with TRBD1. This sequence originates from a woman aged 45 to 65 in good health. CDR3 region: CAISEPSDRGLWYF. The DNA for the CDR3 is TGTGCCATCAGTGAGCCCTCGGACAGGGGGCTGTGGTACTTC.